The T cell receptor beta chain described here comes from a study of identical twins. Points from the study as a whole: Conclusions came from cross-sectional statistical analysis, not from following the same donors.

The CDR3 is made up of 12 amino acids. Germline V gene data show CDR1 as MNHEY and CDR2 as SVGEGT. Trimming cost V 6 bases and J 7 bases, with 12 bases left between them. The authors used template switching to add a universal primer site and gave cDNA unique molecular identifiers. TCRdb called the 5' RACE reads again in MiXCR, with one record for every CDR3 protein. The data show 500,000 or so distinct CDR3 sequences, about 14% seen once. With no exceptions, donors were healthy Caucasians. With respect to this clonotype: The antigen remains undetermined.

This sample also appeared in a second study, on yellow fever vaccine responses in identical twins.

This TCR came from a woman aged 18 to 35 in good health. The sample comprised CD4+ T cells sorted from blood. The chain joins TRBV6-2 or TRBV6-3 to TRBJ1-1; D remains unclear. CDR3 in DNA: TGTGCCAGCAGCGCCAGGCCGCTTGAAGCTTTCTTT. Translation: CASSARPLEAFF.